These 7 T cell receptor beta chains were sequenced from one sample in a study of T-cell memory formation after mild COVID-19 (dated by TCRdb to the early 2020s). The library was obtained by 5' RACE. Sequencing was carried out with an Illumina NovaSeq 6000. Through fastp at Q25 and MiXCR, TCRdb rebuilt clones from the public reads, retaining in-frame beta chains. Each entry merges the rows of one CDR3 protein and shows their most common DNA and genes. Within this sample are about 500,000 distinct CDR3 sequences, with roughly 22% of them counted one time only. The ten most abundant clones make up about an eighth of the sample. The sample taken for sequencing was PBMCs or a T cell subset sorted from them (not recorded which). These receptors came from an adult woman who had mild COVID-19 (a few samples of this study predate the infection). The sample titles of this study are shuffled in the database, so cell type and time point are left out; the donor was told from shared clones.

This clonotype was observed a handful of times. The rearrangement links TRBV12-3 or TRBV12-4 to TRBJ2-3; the match to TRBD1 covers 9 bases. The CDR3 spans 14 residues. Trimming removed 6 bases from V and 5 bases from J; junction bases left unmatched: 6. The CDR3 sequence: CASSRDRVGDTQYF. The CDR3 coding sequence is TGTGCCAGCAGCCGGGACAGGGTGGGAGATACGCAGTATTTT.

This clonotype was counted a few times. The gene calls are TRBV9 and TRBJ2-1; 12 bases are shared with TRBD2. There are 16 residues in the CDR3. Trimming cost V 2 bases and J 4 bases; bases outside gene matches: 4. The V gene's germline CDR1 is SGDLS and CDR2 YYNGEE. Here the CDR3 DNA reads TGTGCCAGCAGCGTTCCCGGGACTAGCGGGTACAATGAGCAGTTCTTC. Its translation is CASSVPGTSGYNEQFF.

This clonotype was counted between two and nine times. The chain is built from TRBV5-6 and TRBJ1-6; 8 nucleotides match TRBD1. This CDR3 contains 15 residues. Germline V gene sequence: CDR1 SGHDT, CDR2 YYEEEE. The J segment lost 7 bases and the V segment lost 0 bases, leaving 3 bases of the junction unmatched. CDR3 sequence: CASSLAGGRNSPLHF. The CDR3, as DNA: TGTGCCAGCAGCTTGGCAGGGGGCAGGAATTCACCCCTCCACTTT.

The genes are TRBV20-1 and TRBJ2-2; D uncertain. Between the trimmed V and J ends, which lost 2 bases and 1 base, there was a span of 17 bases. The germline V gene has CDR1 DFQATT and CDR2 SNEGSKA (reference sequence). This CDR3 is 17 amino acids long. DNA of the CDR3: TGCAGTGCTAGACGCAGGCCCGCTCGTATGAACACCGGGGAGCTGTTTTTT. Translated: CSARRRPARMNTGELFF.

This clonotype occurred a few times. V and J are TRBV7-8 and TRBJ2-1; TRBD1 is a possible D gene (5 bases). Deletions cut 4 bases from V and 0 bases from J, with 13 bases between. Per the germline V gene, CDR1 is SGHVS and CDR2 is FQNEAQ. The length of the CDR3 is 16 residues. The CDR3 is CASSSHRLRSYNEQFF. The CDR3 DNA sequence: TGTGCCAGCAGCTCACACAGGTTACGCTCCTACAATGAGCAGTTCTTC.

This clonotype was counted only a few times. The rearrangement joins TRBV24-1 to TRBJ2-1; 14 bases agree with TRBD2. CDR1 is KGHDR, CDR2 SFDVKD, per germline. The junction had 7 bases not matched to a gene; V was cut back by 3 bases and J by 4 bases. This CDR3 has 18 amino acids. DNA for the CDR3: TGTGCCACCAGTGATGCGACTAGCGGGAGGGCCTCTTACAATGAGCAGTTCTTC. This sequence encodes CATSDATSGRASYNEQFF.

The chain joins TRBV5-1 to TRBJ2-7; TRBD2 might be the D (6 bases). This CDR3 is 16 amino acids long. Per the germline V gene, CDR1 is SGHRS and CDR2 is YFSETQ. V dropped 4 bases and J dropped 7 bases, with 24 bases sitting between them. The chain's CDR3 is CASSAILQVAGGEQYF. The DNA of the CDR3 is TGCGCCAGCAGCGCGATATTACAGGTGGCAGGAGGGGAGCAGTACTTC. The whole variable domain, remainder taken from reference TRBV5-1 and TRBJ2-7, is KAGVTQTPRYLIKTRGQQVTLSCSPISGHRSVSWYQQTPGQGLQFLFEYFSETQRNKGNFPGRFSGRQFSNSRSEMNVSTLELGDSALYLCASSAILQVAGGEQYFGPGTRLTVT.